This is a list of T cell receptor beta chains from one sample in a study of Ad26.COV2.S vaccination and SARS-CoV-2 variants. Sequenced by immunoSEQ multiplex PCR; TCRdb stores in-frame clones only, minus some. The sample holds 350,000 to 450,000 clones, roughly 84% seen once. This specimen consisted of peripheral blood, obtained in a trial of Ad26.COV2.S vaccine versus placebo. The receptors stem from a person between 18 and 65 years old who received the Ad26.COV2.S COVID-19 vaccine or a placebo. CDR3s include the opening cysteine and the closing phenylalanine or tryptophan. Each record gives: D gene, V gene, J gene, clone size, CDR3 protein, CDR3 DNA. D genes are given only for firm matches. Clone size is given for some rows only: seen once, a few or many times, or a class if the clone is expanded.

>-|TRBV3-1/TRBV3-2|TRBJ2-3|once
CASSPGALGADTQYF
TGTGCCAGCAGCCCAGGAGCCCTAGGGGCAGATACGCAGTATTTT
>-|TRBV14|TRBJ2-5|-
CASSQDGIARSVETQYF
TGTGCCAGCAGCCAAGATGGAATAGCGAGGTCGGTAGAGACCCAGTACTTC
>-|TRBV27|TRBJ1-2|-
CASSPGVITGYTF
TGTGCCAGCAGTCCGGGGGTAATCACCGGCTACACCTTC
>-|TRBV30|TRBJ1-1|-
CAWSVNRINTEAFF
TGTGCCTGGAGTGTAAATAGGATCAACACTGAAGCTTTCTTT
>TRBD1|TRBV6-5|TRBJ1-6|-
CASSLTGVNSPLHF
TGTGCCAGCAGCCTGACAGGGGTAAATTCACCCCTCCACTTT
>-|TRBV23-1|TRBJ1-2|-
CASKPQGGYTF
TGCGCCAGCAAACCCCAAGGGGGCTACACCTTC
>TRBD2|TRBV7-9|TRBJ2-3|-
CASSKIRGGSTDTQYF
TGTGCCAGCAGTAAAATTCGCGGGGGAAGCACAGATACGCAGTATTTT
>-|TRBV19|TRBJ1-1|-
CASSIAGARANTEAFF
TGTGCCAGTAGTATCGCTGGGGCAAGGGCGAACACTGAAGCTTTCTTT
>-|TRBV2|TRBJ1-6|few
CASRVNSPLHF
TGTGCCAGCAGGGTTAATTCACCCCTCCACTTT
>-|TRBV4-2|TRBJ2-5|-
CASSPRNLGETQYF
TGTGCCAGCAGCCCCCGGAACCTTGGGGAGACCCAGTACTTC
>TRBD2|TRBV7-3|TRBJ2-2|-
CASSLPASGGNTGELFF
TGTGCCAGCAGCTTGCCCGCTAGCGGGGGAAACACCGGGGAGCTGTTTTTT
>-|TRBV5-1|TRBJ1-1|-
CASSLAGGRTPNTEAFF
TGCGCCAGCAGCTTGGCCGGTGGGAGGACACCGAACACTGAAGCTTTCTTT
>-|TRBV18|TRBJ2-7|-
CASSPAEAEQYF
TGTGCCAGCTCACCAGCGGAGGCCGAGCAGTACTTC
>-|TRBV2|TRBJ1-2|-
CASSGSGFYGYTF
TGTGCCAGCAGTGGTTCCGGGTTCTATGGCTACACCTTC
>-|TRBV15|TRBJ2-3|-
CATSRDLSTDTQYF
TGTGCCACCAGCAGAGATCTTAGCACAGATACGCAGTATTTT
>TRBD2|TRBV11-3|TRBJ2-1|-
CASSSFSSGASNEQFF
TGTGCCAGCAGCTCCTTTTCTAGCGGGGCCTCCAATGAGCAGTTCTTC
>-|TRBV6-1|TRBJ2-3|-
CASSEIGWDGDTQYF
TGTGCCAGCAGTGAAATAGGTTGGGACGGAGATACGCAGTATTTT
>TRBD2|TRBV18|TRBJ2-1|-
CASSARGGVDEQFF
TGTGCCAGCTCAGCTCGCGGGGGGGTTGATGAGCAGTTCTTC
>TRBD2|TRBV19|TRBJ2-5|few
CASSKLGLERGGSGETQYF
TGTGCCAGTAGTAAGCTTGGTCTGGAGCGGGGGGGCAGCGGAGAGACCCAGTACTTC
>-|TRBV9|TRBJ2-4|-
CASSVTGVTKNIQYF
TGTGCCAGCAGCGTCACGGGAGTTACCAAAAACATTCAGTACTTC
>-|TRBV13|TRBJ1-1|-
CASSPSYGRTEAFF
TGTGCCAGCAGCCCTTCCTACGGTAGGACTGAAGCTTTCTTT
>-|TRBV19|TRBJ2-5|-
CASSKLATGAGRQETQYF
TGTGCCAGTAGTAAATTGGCTACAGGTGCCGGGAGACAAGAGACCCAGTACTTC
>-|TRBV15|TRBJ2-7|-
CATSSTRGYSYEQYF
TGTGCCACCAGCAGCACCAGGGGCTATTCCTACGAGCAGTACTTC
>-|TRBV15|TRBJ2-1|-
CATSTSLNEQFF
TGTGCCACCAGCACTAGTCTCAATGAGCAGTTCTTC